The 21 T cell receptor beta chains below all came from one sample that was sequenced in a study of early T cells in non-severe SARS-CoV-2 infection (dated by TCRdb to the early 2020s). Library method: 5' RACE. Instrument on record: NextSeq 500. TCRdb trimmed public reads at Q25 via fastp, called clones via MiXCR and kept in-frame beta chains. Rows are unified per CDR3 protein, each entry keeping the most common DNA and genes. Here the sample has 35,000 to 45,000 distinct CDR3 sequences; around 6.3% occur a single time. The top ten constitute more than 7% of the sample. The material sequenced was whole blood, taken at baseline. The receptors come from an adult who was a healthcare worker with PCR-confirmed SARS-CoV-2 infection or an uninfected control (not recorded which).

Note on this clonotype: This CDR3 is missing its conserved last phenylalanine or tryptophan, likely due to a read error. V is TRBV5-5 and J is TRBJ2-5; D ambiguous. This CDR3 has 12 amino acids. CDR1 and CDR2 (germline): SGHKS, YYEKEE (reference sequence). With 0 bases removed from V and 4 bases from J, the gap between germline ends came to 4 bases. The CDR3 region is CASSLAVETQYL. CDR3 in DNA: TGTGCCAGCAGCTTGGCCGTAGAGACCCAGTACCTC.

This clonotype was detected ten times or more. The rearrangement links TRBV5-4 to TRBJ1-1; no clear D gene. The V gene's germline CDR1 is SGHNT and CDR2 YYREEE (reference sequence). V shed 10 bases and J shed 5 bases, with 15 bases lying between them. This CDR3 has 12 residues. CDR3 sequence: CAGLGFGTEAFF. The CDR3 DNA is TGTGCCGGCCTTGGCTTTGGGACTGAAGCTTTCTTT.

In its sample, this clonotype ranks as medium-sized (0.01 to 0.1%). V and J are TRBV6-1 and TRBJ1-1; D uncertain. This CDR3 region has 14 residues. Deletions cut 1 base from V and 2 bases from J, with 8 bases between. Germline V CDR1 and CDR2: MNHNS, SASEGT. The CDR3 bases are TGTGCCAGCAGTGAAGTGGGGATCAACACTGAAGCTTTCTTT. This sequence encodes CASSEVGINTEAFF.

In this sample, this clonotype turned up many times. The chain combines TRBV3-1 with TRBJ1-2; D perhaps matches TRBD1 (5 bases). Trimming shortened V by 5 bases and J by 8 bases, and 15 bases separated the two germline ends. This CDR3 comprises 13 residues. CDR1 and CDR2 from the germline V gene are LGHDT and YNNKEL (reference sequence). CDR3 in amino acids: CASSYRGILGYTF. CDR3 nucleotides: TGTGCCAGCAGCTATCGGGGGATACTCGGCTACACCTTC.

This chain joins TRBV28 and TRBJ2-7; D remains ambiguous. V gave up 3 bases and J gave up 1 base, with 4 bases separating them. The CDR3 has 12 residues. Per the germline V gene, CDR1 is MDHEN and CDR2 is SYDVKM. The DNA of the CDR3 is TGTGCCAGCAGTTTCTGGTCCTACGAGCAGTACTTC. Protein: CASSFWSYEQYF.

The chain employs TRBV5-4 and TRBJ2-2; D remains ambiguous. CDR3 size: 16 residues. Trimming took 2 bases from V and 0 from J, leaving 11 bases between them. Germline V CDR1 and CDR2: SGHNT, YYREEE (reference sequence). The CDR3 DNA is TGTGCCAGCAGCTTTGTCGACGGACCGAACACCGGGGAGCTGTTTTTT. Translating it yields CASSFVDGPNTGELFF.

There are many counts of this clonotype. The V call is TRBV21-1, the J call TRBJ1-6; TRBD1, the D gene given by the table, was not confirmed from the DNA. TRBV21-1 is a known pseudogene. The CDR3 is made up of 17 amino acids. The CDR3 loop reads CASSLPRLGRRNSPLHF. In DNA form, the CDR3 reads TGTGCCAGCAGCCTCCCCCGTCTGGGTAGACGCAATTCACCCCTCCACTTT.

This clonotype showed up many times. The chain combines TRBV30 with TRBJ2-7, with TRBD1 identical over 8 bases. V was clipped by 2 bases and J by 5 bases; unmatched bases: 2. Germline V CDR1 and CDR2: GTSNPN, SVGIG (reference sequence). The CDR3 is 12 residues long. This chain's CDR3 is CAWSLRGHEQYF. Here the CDR3 DNA reads TGTGCCTGGAGTCTCAGGGGGCACGAGCAGTACTTC.

The table lists this clonotype with many counts. The gene calls are TRBV5-5 and TRBJ2-7, with D perhaps TRBD1 (5 bases). The length of the CDR3 is 13 residues. The germline gives CDR1 SGHKS, CDR2 YYEKEE (reference sequence). Trimming cost V 2 bases and J 2 bases, with 8 bases left between them. The CDR3 sequence is CASSFQGAYEQYF. CDR3 DNA: TGTGCCAGCAGCTTCCAGGGTGCCTACGAGCAGTACTTC.

This clonotype showed up just a few times. This chain links TRBV7-9 with TRBJ2-1; a weak D match, TRBD1 (5 bases). Trimming took off 5 bases at V and 9 bases at J, with 14 bases between the two ends. The CDR3 is 13 amino acids. Germline V gene lookup returns CDR1 SEHNR and CDR2 FQNEAQ (reference sequence). CDR3 bases: TGTGCCAGCAGCCCGCGGCCAAGGGGTGAGCAGTTCTTC. It codes for CASSPRPRGEQFF.

J is TRBJ1-1 and V is TRBV12-3 or TRBV12-4; D gene ambiguous. The CDR3 sequence is 13 residues long. V dropped 5 bases and J dropped 1 base, with 8 bases sitting between them. CDR3 residues: CASSSRRNTEAFF. The CDR3, as DNA: TGTGCCAGCAGTAGTCGTCGGAACACTGAAGCTTTCTTT.

This clonotype came up many times. This sequence joins TRBV3-1 and TRBJ1-1, with 8 bases that match TRBD1. V lost 4 bases, J lost 3 bases, and 7 bases stayed unmatched. CDR3 length: 15 amino acids. CDR1 LGHDT and CDR2 YNNKEL come from the germline V gene (reference sequence). CDR3 amino acids: CASSPRQGTYTEAFF. CDR3 nucleotide sequence: TGTGCCAGCAGCCCCCGACAGGGGACGTACACTGAAGCTTTCTTT.

This clonotype appeared a few times. This chain links TRBV28 with TRBJ2-7; 8 bases map to TRBD1. The V gene's germline CDR1 is MDHEN and CDR2 SYDVKM. The CDR3 has 12 amino acids. V shed 6 bases, J shed 5 bases, and the junction held 3 bases outside the gene matches. CDR3 DNA sequence: TGTGCCAGCAGACAGGGGGTCAACGAGCAGTACTTC. Amino acids: CASRQGVNEQYF. Filled out from reference TRBV28 and TRBJ2-7, the complete variable domain reads DVKVTQSSRYLVKRTGEKVFLECVQDMDHENMFWYRQDPGLGLRLIYFSYDVKMKEKGDIPEGYSVSREKKERFSLILESASTNQTSMYLCASRQGVNEQYFGPGTRLTVT.

This clonotype was seen a few times. V and J are TRBV7-2 and TRBJ2-3; no clear D. Trimming removed 0 bases from V and 0 bases from J, with 10 bases in between. This CDR3 contains 16 residues. Germline-derived CDR1 and CDR2 are SGHTA and FQGNSA. The CDR3, as DNA: TGTGCCAGCAGCTTAGCTCGCGGACGGAGCACAGATACGCAGTATTTT. This sequence encodes CASSLARGRSTDTQYF. The entire variable domain, with the rest obtained from reference TRBV7-2 and TRBJ2-3, is as follows: GAGVSQSPSNKVTEKGKDVELRCDPISGHTALYWYRQSLGQGLEFLIYFQGNSAPDKSGLPSDRFSAERTGGSVSTLTIQRTQQEDSAVYLCASSLARGRSTDTQYFGPGTRLTVL.

This clonotype was counted ten times or more. The chain joins TRBV24-1 to TRBJ1-6; D ambiguous. Looked up from germline, CDR1 is KGHDR and CDR2 is SFDVKD. The CDR3 runs 12 residues. Trimming took off 4 bases at V and 8 bases at J, with 5 bases between the two ends. The CDR3 nucleotides read TGTGCCACCAGTGACCAGGATTCACCCCTCCACTTT. Its protein product is CATSDQDSPLHF.

There are many counts of this clonotype. This chain uses TRBV5-1 with TRBJ1-1, with D uncertain. CDR3 length: 14 amino acids. The V gene lost 0 bases and the J gene lost 0 bases, with 6 bases spanning the gap. CDR1 and CDR2 (germline): SGHRS, YFSETQ. CDR3 sequence reads: CASSLDNLNTEAFF. The DNA for the CDR3 is TGCGCCAGCAGCTTGGACAATCTGAACACTGAAGCTTTCTTT.

This clonotype was recorded at least ten times. The CDR3 DNA reads TGTGCCAGCAGCCTAGCGGGGGTGCAAGAGACCCAGTACTTC. Amino acid sequence: CASSLAGVQETQYF. The rearrangement joins TRBV12-3 or TRBV12-4 to TRBJ2-5, with 10 bases lining up with TRBD2. V shed 6 bases, J shed 2 bases, and the junction held 3 bases outside the gene matches. The CDR3 is made up of 14 amino acids.

This clonotype was recorded many times. The V and J genes are TRBV3-1 and TRBJ2-1, with TRBD2 identical over 8 bases. V lost 1 base to trimming and J lost 7 bases; unmatched junction nucleotides: 6. The CDR3 is 15 residues long. Germline CDR1 LGHDT, CDR2 YNNKEL (reference sequence). The CDR3: CASSQVSGGKNEQFF. The CDR3 bases are TGTGCCAGCAGCCAAGTTTCGGGGGGGAAGAATGAGCAGTTCTTC.

About this clonotype itself: A much larger clone lies a single base off, so this may be a read error. The V gene is TRBV28, the J gene TRBJ2-3, with TRBD1 matching 7 bases. V was clipped by 4 bases and J by 2 bases; unmatched bases: 12. Germline V CDR1 and CDR2: MDHEN, SYDVKM. The CDR3 contains 17 residues. CDR3 residues: CASSSDRVPADTDTQYF. The CDR3 coding sequence is TGTGCCAGCAGTTCTGACAGGGTCCCCGCGGACACAGATACGCAGTATTTT.

A note on this clonotype: With a much larger clone just one base away, this may be a read error. The chain joins TRBV27 to TRBJ1-6; D unclear. This CDR3 contains 13 residues. Trimming left V 5 bases short and J 11 bases short, with 13 bases between. Germline-derived CDR1 and CDR2 are MNHEY and SMNVEV (reference sequence). The CDR3 nucleotides are TGTGCCAGCAGTCGGGCAAGGGATCCACCCCTCCACTTT. Amino acid sequence: CASSRARDPPLHF.

This clonotype turned up a few times. This chain uses TRBV27 with TRBJ1-2; perhaps TRBD1 as D (6 bases). V dropped 2 bases and J dropped 5 bases, with 21 bases sitting between them. Germline loops: CDR1 MNHEY, CDR2 SMNVEV (reference sequence). The CDR3 runs to 17 residues. The CDR3 spells CASSLRFRPTGSYGYTF. For the CDR3, the DNA is TGTGCCAGCAGTTTAAGGTTTCGCCCGACAGGATCATATGGCTACACCTTC.